Shown below are 11 T cell receptor beta chains from a single sample sequenced in a study of Graves' ophthalmopathy and Graves' hyperthyroidism. Using RNA transcripts, the TCR beta CDR3 regions were amplified. RT-PCR was first run with HTBI primers, then multiplex PCR in a second round. TCRdb analysed the multiplex PCR reads with MiXCR anew, one entry per CDR3 protein. The sample carries over a million distinct CDR3 sequences, about 38% recorded once. The sequenced sample was peripheral blood or thyroid tissue (not recorded which). Source of these receptors: an adult man with Graves' hyperthyroidism.

This clonotype was picked up a small number of times. The gene calls are TRBV14 and TRBJ2-2; D might be TRBD2 (5 bases). Germline lookup yields CDR1 SGHDN and CDR2 FVKESK. The CDR3 has 16 amino acids. Deletions cut 4 bases from V and 1 base from J, with 13 bases between. The CDR3 DNA reads TGTGCCAGCAGCCCTCGGGGTGGGGTGAACACCGGGGAGCTGTTTTTT. Translated: CASSPRGGVNTGELFF.

This clonotype was counted ten times or more. The rearrangement links TRBV24-1 to TRBJ2-2; 9 nucleotides match TRBD1. Trimming took 3 bases from V and 6 from J; bases not matched to a gene: 4. The CDR3 is 15 residues long. Germline V gives CDR1 KGHDR, CDR2 SFDVKD. CDR3 protein: CATSDMGQGAGELFF. In DNA form, the CDR3 reads TGTGCCACCAGTGATATGGGACAGGGCGCCGGGGAGCTGTTTTTT.

In this sample, this clonotype turned up a few times. The chain uses TRBV7-2 and TRBJ1-5; D is unclear. Germline CDR1 and CDR2: SGHTA and FQGNSA. There are 15 residues in the CDR3. Deletions cut 5 bases from V and 3 bases from J, with 14 bases between. The CDR3 DNA is TGTGCCAGCAGCCTTCAACGGCGACCCAATCAGCCCCAGCATTTT. Encoded protein: CASSLQRRPNQPQHF. The full variable domain, rest sourced from reference TRBV7-2 and TRBJ1-5, is GAGVSQSPSNKVTEKGKDVELRCDPISGHTALYWYRQSLGQGLEFLIYFQGNSAPDKSGLPSDRFSAERTGGSVSTLTIQRTQQEDSAVYLCASSLQRRPNQPQHFGDGTRLSIL.

This clonotype was detected only a few times. The chain carries TRBV19 and TRBJ1-5, with 10 bases lining up with TRBD1. Trimming at V came to 7 bases and at J to 0 bases, leaving 6 bases not matched to a gene. Germline CDR1 LNHDA, CDR2 SQIVND (reference sequence). The CDR3 has 16 residues. The CDR3 coding sequence is TGTGCCAGTACTCGGGACAGGGGAATTAGCAATCAGCCCCAGCATTTT. Its protein is CASTRDRGISNQPQHF.

This clonotype was counted at least ten times. The CDR3 region is CASSVAGGGETQYF. In DNA form, the CDR3 reads TGTGCCAGCAGCGTAGCGGGGGGAGGAGAGACCCAGTACTTC. The chain recombines TRBV9 with TRBJ2-5, with TRBD2 matching 7 bases. This CDR3 is built from 14 residues. The germline V gene has CDR1 SGDLS and CDR2 YYNGEE. The V segment lost 0 bases and the J segment 4 bases; nucleotides outside the gene matches: 3.

The table lists this clonotype with many counts. This rearrangement joins TRBV20-1 to TRBJ1-5; TRBD1 is a possible D gene (5 bases). CDR1 is DFQATT and CDR2 is SNEGSKA in the germline V gene (reference sequence). Trimming shortened V by 5 bases and J by 6 bases, and 14 bases separated the two germline ends. CDR3 size: 13 residues. CDR3 sequence (DNA): TGCAGTGCTGAATTAGGGGTAGGTCAGCCCCAGCATTTT. It specifies CSAELGVGQPQHF.

This clonotype was picked up many times. The CDR3 DNA reads TGTGCCAGTAGGCCTAGCGGGAACACCGGGGAGCTGTTTTTT. Protein: CASRPSGNTGELFF. The genes are TRBV19 and TRBJ2-2; 7 nucleotides match TRBD2. Germline lookup yields CDR1 LNHDA and CDR2 SQIVND (reference sequence). Germline trimming cut 6 bases from V and 1 base from J; bases unmatched to any gene: 2. This CDR3 has 14 residues.

This clonotype was seen at least ten times. The chain recombines TRBV10-3 with TRBJ2-5; no clear D. The CDR3 extends over 14 amino acids. The germline V gene encodes CDR1 ENHRY and CDR2 SYGVKD. The V end was cut by 4 bases, the J end by 2 bases, with 11 bases between. CDR3 in amino acids: CAISALQGQETQYF. The CDR3, as DNA: TGTGCCATCAGTGCCCTCCAAGGACAAGAGACCCAGTACTTC.

V and J are TRBV20-1 and TRBJ2-7; D might be TRBD2 (7 bases). V shed 0 bases and J shed 2 bases, with 11 bases lying between them. This CDR3 has 14 residues. The germline CDR1 and CDR2 sequences are DFQATT and SNEGSKA (reference sequence). Here the CDR3 reads CSARDRGGAYEQYF. CDR3 bases: TGCAGTGCTAGAGATCGCGGGGGCGCCTACGAGCAGTACTTC.

The chain has TRBV6-6 and TRBJ2-7, with TRBD2 matching 9 bases. The CDR3 loop spans 15 amino acids. Germline V gene data show CDR1 as MNHNY and CDR2 as SVGAGI (reference sequence). V shed 2 bases, J shed 4 bases, and the junction held 6 bases outside the gene matches. The CDR3 region is CASSYLGGGAYEQYF. Here the CDR3 DNA reads TGTGCCAGCAGTTACCTAGGCGGGGGGGCTTACGAGCAGTACTTC.

The V and J genes are TRBV7-9 and TRBJ2-7; 9 bases fit TRBD2. The CDR3 covers 13 residues. Per germline, CDR1 SEHNR and CDR2 FQNEAQ (reference sequence). V shed 9 bases and J 5 bases; nucleotides not matched to a gene: 8. The CDR3 protein is CASGGTSSHEQYF. CDR3 in DNA: TGTGCCAGTGGTGGGACTAGCAGCCACGAGCAGTACTTC.